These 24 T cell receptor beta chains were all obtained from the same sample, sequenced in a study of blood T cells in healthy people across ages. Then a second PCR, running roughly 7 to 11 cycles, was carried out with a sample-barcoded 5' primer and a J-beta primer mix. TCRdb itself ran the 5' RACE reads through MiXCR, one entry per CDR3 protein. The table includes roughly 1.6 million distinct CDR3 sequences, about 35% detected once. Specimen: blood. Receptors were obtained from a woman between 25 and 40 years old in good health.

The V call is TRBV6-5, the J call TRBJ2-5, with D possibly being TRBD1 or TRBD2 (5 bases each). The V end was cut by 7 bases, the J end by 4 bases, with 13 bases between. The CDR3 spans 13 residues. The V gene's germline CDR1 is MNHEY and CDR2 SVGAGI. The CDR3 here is CASKSPGTETQYF. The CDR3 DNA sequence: TGTGCCAGCAAGTCGCCCGGGACAGAGACCCAGTACTTC.

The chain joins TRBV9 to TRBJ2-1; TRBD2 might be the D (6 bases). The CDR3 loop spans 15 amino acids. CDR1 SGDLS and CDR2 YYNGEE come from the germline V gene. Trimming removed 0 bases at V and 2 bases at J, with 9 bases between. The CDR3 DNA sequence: TGTGCCAGCAGCGTAGGCGGGGAGACCTACAATGAGCAGTTCTTC. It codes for CASSVGGETYNEQFF.

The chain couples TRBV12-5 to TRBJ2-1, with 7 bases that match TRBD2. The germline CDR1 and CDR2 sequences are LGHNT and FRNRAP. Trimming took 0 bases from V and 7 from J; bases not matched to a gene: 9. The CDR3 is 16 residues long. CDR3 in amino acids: CASGLVLGTTNNEQFF. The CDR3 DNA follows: TGTGCTAGTGGTTTGGTACTAGGGACTACTAATAATGAGCAGTTCTTC. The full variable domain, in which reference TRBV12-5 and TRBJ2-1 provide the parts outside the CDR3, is DARVTQTPRHKVTEMGQEVTMRCQPILGHNTVFWYRQTMMQGLELLAYFRNRAPLDDSGMPKDRFSAEMPDATLATLKIQPSEPRDSAVYFCASGLVLGTTNNEQFFGPGTRLTVL.

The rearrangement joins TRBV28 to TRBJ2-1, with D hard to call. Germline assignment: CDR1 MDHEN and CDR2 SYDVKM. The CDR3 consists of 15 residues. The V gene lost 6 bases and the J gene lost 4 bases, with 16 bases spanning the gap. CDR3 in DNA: TGTGCCAGCAGCCTGATGCGACCGGGTTACAATGAGCAGTTCTTC. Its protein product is CASSLMRPGYNEQFF. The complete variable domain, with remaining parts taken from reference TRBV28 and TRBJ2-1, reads DVKVTQSSRYLVKRTGEKVFLECVQDMDHENMFWYRQDPGLGLRLIYFSYDVKMKEKGDIPEGYSVSREKKERFSLILESASTNQTSMYLCASSLMRPGYNEQFFGPGTRLTVL.

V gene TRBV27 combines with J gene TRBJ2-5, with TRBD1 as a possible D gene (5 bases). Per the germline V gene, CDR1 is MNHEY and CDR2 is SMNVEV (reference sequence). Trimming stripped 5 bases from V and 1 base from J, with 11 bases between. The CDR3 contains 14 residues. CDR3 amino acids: CASSVMGPQETQYF. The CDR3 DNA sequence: TGTGCCAGCAGTGTCATGGGGCCCCAAGAGACCCAGTACTTC.

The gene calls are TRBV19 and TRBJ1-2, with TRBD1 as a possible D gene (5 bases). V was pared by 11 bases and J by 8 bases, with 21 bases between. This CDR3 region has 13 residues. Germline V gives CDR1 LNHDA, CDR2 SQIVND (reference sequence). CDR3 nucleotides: TGTGCCTCCTTGCCCCCACACGGGGCCGGCTACACCTTC. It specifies CASLPPHGAGYTF.

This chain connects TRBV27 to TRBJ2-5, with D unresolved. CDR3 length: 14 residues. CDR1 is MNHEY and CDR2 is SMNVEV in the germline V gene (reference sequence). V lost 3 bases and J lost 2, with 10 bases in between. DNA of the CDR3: TGTGCCAGCAGTTTTGGTGTACAGCAAGAGACCCAGTACTTC. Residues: CASSFGVQQETQYF.

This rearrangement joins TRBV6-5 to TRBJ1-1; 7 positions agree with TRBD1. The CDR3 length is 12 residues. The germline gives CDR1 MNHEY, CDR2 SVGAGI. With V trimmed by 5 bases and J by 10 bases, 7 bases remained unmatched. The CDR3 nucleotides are TGTGCCAGCAGTGCGGGTGGGGACAGAGCTTTCTTT. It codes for CASSAGGDRAFF.

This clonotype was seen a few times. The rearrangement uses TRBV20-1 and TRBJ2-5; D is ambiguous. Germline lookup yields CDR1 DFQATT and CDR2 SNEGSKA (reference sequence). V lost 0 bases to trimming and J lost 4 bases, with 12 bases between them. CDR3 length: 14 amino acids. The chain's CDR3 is CSARESREPETQYF. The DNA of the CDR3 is TGCAGTGCTAGAGAGAGCCGTGAGCCAGAGACCCAGTACTTC.

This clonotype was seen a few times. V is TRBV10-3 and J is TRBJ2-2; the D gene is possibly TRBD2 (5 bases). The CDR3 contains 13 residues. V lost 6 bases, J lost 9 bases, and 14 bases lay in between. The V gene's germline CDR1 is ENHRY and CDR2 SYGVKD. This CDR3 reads CAISRDGERELFF. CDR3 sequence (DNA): TGTGCCATCAGCCGAGACGGGGAGCGGGAGCTGTTTTTT.

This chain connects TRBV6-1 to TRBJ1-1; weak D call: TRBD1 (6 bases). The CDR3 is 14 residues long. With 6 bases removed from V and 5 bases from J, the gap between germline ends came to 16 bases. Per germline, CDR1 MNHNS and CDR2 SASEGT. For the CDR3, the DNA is TGTGCCAGCAGGAGTCGGGGGCCCGGAACTGAAGCTTTCTTT. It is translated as CASRSRGPGTEAFF.

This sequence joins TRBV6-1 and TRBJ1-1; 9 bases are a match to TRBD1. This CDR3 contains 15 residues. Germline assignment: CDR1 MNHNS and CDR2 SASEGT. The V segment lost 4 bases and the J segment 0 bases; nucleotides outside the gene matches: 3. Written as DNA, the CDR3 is TGTGCCAGCAGTGTAGACAGGGGGGTGAACACTGAAGCTTTCTTT. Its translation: CASSVDRGVNTEAFF.

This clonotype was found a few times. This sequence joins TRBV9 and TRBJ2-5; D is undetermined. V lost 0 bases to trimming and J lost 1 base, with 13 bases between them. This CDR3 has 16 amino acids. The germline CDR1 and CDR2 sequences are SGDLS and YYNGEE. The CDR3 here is CASSVGEGYPQETQYF. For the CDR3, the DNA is TGTGCCAGCAGCGTAGGGGAAGGGTACCCCCAAGAGACCCAGTACTTC.

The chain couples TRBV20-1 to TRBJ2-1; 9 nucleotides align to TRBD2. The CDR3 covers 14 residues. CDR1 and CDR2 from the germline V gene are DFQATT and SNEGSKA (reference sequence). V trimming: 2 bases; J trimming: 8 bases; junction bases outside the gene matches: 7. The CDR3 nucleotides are TGCAGTGCTAGACTAGCGGGGTTCATGGATGAGCAGTTCTTC. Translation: CSARLAGFMDEQFF.

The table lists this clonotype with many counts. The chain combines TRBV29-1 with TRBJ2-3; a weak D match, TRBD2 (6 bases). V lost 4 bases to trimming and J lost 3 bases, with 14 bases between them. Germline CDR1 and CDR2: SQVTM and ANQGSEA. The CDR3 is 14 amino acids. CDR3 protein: CSVVRGTTTDTQYF. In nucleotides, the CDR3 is TGCAGCGTTGTACGCGGGACCACTACAGATACGCAGTATTTT.

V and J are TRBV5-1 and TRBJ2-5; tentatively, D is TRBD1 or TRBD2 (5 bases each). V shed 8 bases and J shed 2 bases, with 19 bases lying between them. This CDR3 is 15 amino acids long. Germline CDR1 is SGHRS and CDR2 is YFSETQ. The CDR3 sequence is CASSPEVGEQETQYF. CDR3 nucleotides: TGCGCCAGTAGCCCCGAAGTGGGGGAACAAGAGACCCAGTACTTC.

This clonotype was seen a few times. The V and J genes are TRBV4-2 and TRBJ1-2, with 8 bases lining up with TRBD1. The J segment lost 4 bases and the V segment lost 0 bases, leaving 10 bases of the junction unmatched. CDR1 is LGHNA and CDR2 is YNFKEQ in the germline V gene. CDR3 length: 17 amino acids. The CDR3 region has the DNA TGTGCCAGCAGCCAAGATACATCTGTAGGGACAGGCTATGGCTACACCTTC. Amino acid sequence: CASSQDTSVGTGYGYTF.

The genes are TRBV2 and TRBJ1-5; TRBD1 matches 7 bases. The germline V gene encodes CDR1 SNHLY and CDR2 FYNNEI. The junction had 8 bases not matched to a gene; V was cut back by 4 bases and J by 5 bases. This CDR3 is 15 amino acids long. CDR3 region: CASSAHYTGDQPQHF. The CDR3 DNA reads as TGTGCCAGCAGTGCGCATTATACAGGGGATCAGCCCCAGCATTTT.

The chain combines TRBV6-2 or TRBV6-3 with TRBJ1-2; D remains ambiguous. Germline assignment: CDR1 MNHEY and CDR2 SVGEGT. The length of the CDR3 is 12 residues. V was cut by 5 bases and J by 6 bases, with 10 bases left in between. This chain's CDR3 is CASSPHMNGYTF. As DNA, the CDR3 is TGTGCCAGCAGTCCACACATGAATGGCTACACCTTC.

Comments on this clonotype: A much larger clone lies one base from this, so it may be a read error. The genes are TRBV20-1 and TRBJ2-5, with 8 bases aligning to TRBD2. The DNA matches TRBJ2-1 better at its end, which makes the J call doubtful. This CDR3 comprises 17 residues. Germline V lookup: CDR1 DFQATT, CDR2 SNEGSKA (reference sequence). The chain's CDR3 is CSARDIAPAGGEETQFF. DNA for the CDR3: TGCAGTGCTAGAGATATCGCGCCGGCGGGGGGTGAGGAGACCCAGTTCTTC.

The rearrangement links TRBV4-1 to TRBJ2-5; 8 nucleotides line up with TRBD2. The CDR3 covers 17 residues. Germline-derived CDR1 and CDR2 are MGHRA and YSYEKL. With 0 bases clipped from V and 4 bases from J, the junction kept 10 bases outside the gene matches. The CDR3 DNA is TGCGCCAGCAGCCAAGAAGCGGTAGCGGGGTGGGGAGAGACCCAGTACTTC. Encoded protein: CASSQEAVAGWGETQYF.

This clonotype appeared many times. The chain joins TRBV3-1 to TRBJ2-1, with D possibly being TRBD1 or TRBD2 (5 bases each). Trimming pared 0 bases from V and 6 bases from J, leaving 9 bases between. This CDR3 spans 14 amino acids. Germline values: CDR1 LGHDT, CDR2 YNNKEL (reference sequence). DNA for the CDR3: TGTGCCAGCAGCCAAGATACAGGAGGCAATGAGCAGTTCTTC. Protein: CASSQDTGGNEQFF.

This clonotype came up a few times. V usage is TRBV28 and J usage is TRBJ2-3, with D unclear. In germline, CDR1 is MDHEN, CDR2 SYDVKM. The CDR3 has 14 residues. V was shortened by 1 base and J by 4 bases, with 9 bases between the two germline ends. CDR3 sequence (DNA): TGTGCCAGCAGTTTATTTGGCCGTTCAGATACGCAGTATTTT. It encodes CASSLFGRSDTQYF.

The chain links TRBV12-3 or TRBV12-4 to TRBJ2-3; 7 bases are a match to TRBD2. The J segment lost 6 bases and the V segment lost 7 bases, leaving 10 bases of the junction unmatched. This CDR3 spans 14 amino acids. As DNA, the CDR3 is TGTGCCAGCACCCGACTAGCCCCCATTGATACGCAGTATTTT. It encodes CASTRLAPIDTQYF.